The rows below give T cell receptor beta chains drawn from one sample of a study of post-analysis software for immune sequencing data. MiXCR was run by TCRdb on the PCR reads, yielding one entry per CDR3 protein. Of about 820,000 distinct CDR3 sequences in the sample, approximately 57% were seen once. Sequencing was carried out using blood. The receptors derive from a girl aged 5-17 years with multiple sclerosis. Each CDR3 is given without its conserved first and last residue. D genes are given only for firm matches.

v_call: TRBV6-4; j_call: TRBJ2-1; d_call: TRBD2; cdr3_length: 15; cdr3_aa: ASSEPVGLADYNEQF
v_call: TRBV5-1; j_call: TRBJ2-3; d_call: .; cdr3_length: 14; cdr3_aa: ASSLLTGRNTDTQY
v_call: TRBV5-1; j_call: TRBJ2-5; d_call: .; cdr3_length: 14; cdr3_aa: ASGRFYRERAETQY
v_call: TRBV28; j_call: TRBJ2-5; d_call: .; cdr3_length: 11; cdr3_aa: ASSPTIRGEQY
v_call: TRBV20-1; j_call: TRBJ2-7; d_call: TRBD2; cdr3_length: 13; cdr3_aa: SARPGTSGAYEQY
v_call: TRBV15; j_call: TRBJ1-1; d_call: .; cdr3_length: 11; cdr3_aa: ATSLSMNTEAF
v_call: TRBV2; j_call: TRBJ2-1; d_call: TRBD2; cdr3_length: 12; cdr3_aa: ASSREGSYNEQF
v_call: TRBV9; j_call: TRBJ2-1; d_call: TRBD1; cdr3_length: 11; cdr3_aa: ASGGTAHNEQF
v_call: TRBV12-3/TRBV12-4; j_call: TRBJ2-7; d_call: TRBD1; cdr3_length: 12; cdr3_aa: ASRGTGGPYEQY
v_call: TRBV6-5; j_call: TRBJ2-5; d_call: TRBD2; cdr3_length: 13; cdr3_aa: ASRPSGAGKETQY
v_call: TRBV4-1; j_call: TRBJ2-6; d_call: .; cdr3_length: 15; cdr3_aa: ASSQVQFSSGANVLT
v_call: TRBV20-1; j_call: TRBJ2-1; d_call: TRBD1; cdr3_length: 13; cdr3_aa: SAILPGQGYNEQF
v_call: TRBV20-1; j_call: TRBJ2-5; d_call: TRBD2; cdr3_length: 13; cdr3_aa: SARVQRGGQETQY
v_call: TRBV3-1; j_call: TRBJ2-4; d_call: .; cdr3_length: 12; cdr3_aa: ASSPLVAKNIQY
v_call: TRBV27; j_call: TRBJ2-7; d_call: TRBD2; cdr3_length: 14; cdr3_aa: ASSLEGTSGSREQY
v_call: TRBV9; j_call: TRBJ1-1; d_call: .; cdr3_length: 11; cdr3_aa: ASSVGPLREAF
v_call: TRBV5-1; j_call: TRBJ1-1; d_call: .; cdr3_length: 12; cdr3_aa: ASSLSTVGGEAF
v_call: TRBV10-3; j_call: TRBJ2-7; d_call: TRBD1; cdr3_length: 12; cdr3_aa: AISGDRATYEQY
v_call: TRBV20-1; j_call: .; d_call: .; cdr3_length: 14; cdr3_aa: SAAGPTLTFYNEQY
v_call: TRBV7-6; j_call: TRBJ2-5; d_call: .; cdr3_length: 14; cdr3_aa: ASSLDGSLEGETQY
v_call: TRBV12-3/TRBV12-4; j_call: TRBJ2-4; d_call: .; cdr3_length: 9; cdr3_aa: ASSRGTVEY
v_call: TRBV5-5; j_call: TRBJ2-7; d_call: .; cdr3_length: 14; cdr3_aa: ASSLRDRLGSYEQY
v_call: TRBV20-1; j_call: TRBJ2-7; d_call: TRBD1; cdr3_length: 13; cdr3_aa: SARSPGQGSYEQY
v_call: TRBV20-1; j_call: TRBJ1-2; d_call: .; cdr3_length: 13; cdr3_aa: SAGGSARMNYGYT
v_call: TRBV6-2/TRBV6-3; j_call: TRBJ2-1; d_call: .; cdr3_length: 12; cdr3_aa: ASSYSPEGNEQF
v_call: TRBV18; j_call: TRBJ2-5; d_call: .; cdr3_length: 13; cdr3_aa: ASSPLRGGGETQY
v_call: TRBV15; j_call: TRBJ2-7; d_call: TRBD1; cdr3_length: 12; cdr3_aa: ATSGGTEVYEQY
v_call: TRBV20-1; j_call: TRBJ2-7; d_call: TRBD2; cdr3_length: 14; cdr3_aa: SASAPGTSGGYEQY
v_call: TRBV4-2; j_call: TRBJ2-3; d_call: .; cdr3_length: 13; cdr3_aa: ASSQEKRPTDTQY
v_call: TRBV7-2; j_call: TRBJ2-5; d_call: TRBD2; cdr3_length: 12; cdr3_aa: ASSLDPAGGTKY
v_call: TRBV5-1; j_call: TRBJ2-5; d_call: TRBD1; cdr3_length: 13; cdr3_aa: ASSLTGTVLSAQY
v_call: TRBV12-3/TRBV12-4; j_call: TRBJ1-2; d_call: .; cdr3_length: 10; cdr3_aa: ASKSQGHGYT
v_call: TRBV9; j_call: TRBJ1-2; d_call: .; cdr3_length: 13; cdr3_aa: ASSDLMGSNYGYT
v_call: TRBV20-1; j_call: TRBJ2-1; d_call: .; cdr3_length: 13; cdr3_aa: SARDGVRTRSEQF
v_call: TRBV6-1; j_call: TRBJ2-1; d_call: TRBD2; cdr3_length: 13; cdr3_aa: ASSASGRMSNEQF
v_call: TRBV12-3/TRBV12-4; j_call: TRBJ1-5; d_call: TRBD1; cdr3_length: 14; cdr3_aa: ASSLGPGQRNQPQH
v_call: TRBV7-6; j_call: TRBJ2-7; d_call: .; cdr3_length: 12; cdr3_aa: ASSSPGASYEQY
v_call: TRBV12-3/TRBV12-4; j_call: TRBJ1-6; d_call: TRBD1; cdr3_length: 13; cdr3_aa: ASSLDRGLGSPLH
v_call: TRBV7-2; j_call: .; d_call: .; cdr3_length: 12; cdr3_aa: ASSFTRGHYEQY
v_call: TRBV12-3/TRBV12-4; j_call: TRBJ2-2; d_call: TRBD2; cdr3_length: 11; cdr3_aa: ASMLAGTGELF
v_call: TRBV27; j_call: TRBJ1-4; d_call: .; cdr3_length: 13; cdr3_aa: ASSRGLATNEKLF
v_call: TRBV12-3/TRBV12-4; j_call: TRBJ2-3; d_call: .; cdr3_length: 12; cdr3_aa: ASSFRGPTDTQY
v_call: TRBV12-3/TRBV12-4; j_call: TRBJ1-2; d_call: .; cdr3_length: 12; cdr3_aa: ASSPWGRGYGYT